The rows below give T cell receptor beta chains drawn from one sample of a study of blood T cell repertoires in COVID-19. This table comes from immunoSEQ multiplex PCR, and its TCRdb copy is limited to in-frame clones, with some not included. The repertoire holds 400,000 to 450,000 clones, with 70% to 90% as singletons. Sequenced: peripheral blood. Receptors originate from a woman aged 45-59 years with COVID-19, enrolled during active disease. CDR3s include the opening cysteine and the closing phenylalanine or tryptophan. Each record gives: V gene, J gene, D gene, CDR3 length, clone size, CDR3 protein, CDR3 DNA. D genes are given only for firm matches. Clone sizes are given selectively: once, few, many, or a class where the clone is expanded.

TRBV3-1/TRBV3-2	TRBJ1-6	NA	17	NA	CASSQAMGLSYNSPLHF	TGTGCCAGCAGCCAAGCAATGGGGCTCTCCTATAATTCACCCCTCCACTTT
TRBV30	TRBJ2-7	NA	13	NA	CAWELGVSYEQYF	TGTGCCTGGGAGCTCGGGGTATCCTACGAGCAGTACTTC
TRBV27	TRBJ2-1	NA	13	NA	CASSLSTGNIQFF	TGTGCCAGCAGCCTTTCAACAGGGAACATCCAGTTCTTC
TRBV6-5	TRBJ1-1	NA	14	NA	CASSYDWRNTEAFF	TGTGCCAGCAGTTACGACTGGAGGAACACTGAAGCTTTCTTT
TRBV7-9	TRBJ2-3	NA	14	once	CASSPGVSTDTQYF	TGTGCCAGCAGCCCCGGGGTTAGCACAGATACGCAGTATTTT
TRBV12-3/TRBV12-4	TRBJ2-7	NA	11	once	CASSLLHEQYF	TGTGCCAGCAGTCTCCTCCACGAGCAGTACTTC
TRBV30	TRBJ1-1	TRBD1	13	NA	CAWRDRGRTVAFF	TGTGCCTGGAGAGACAGGGGGAGAACGGTAGCTTTCTTT
TRBV30	TRBJ1-6	TRBD1	15	NA	CATRTGGALDSPLHF	TGTGCCACGAGGACAGGGGGCGCTTTGGATTCACCCCTCCACTTT
TRBV6-5	TRBJ1-1	NA	14	few	CASRGGQPGTEAFF	TGTGCCAGCAGGGGAGGACAACCGGGCACTGAAGCTTTCTTT
TRBV19	TRBJ2-2	NA	15	NA	CASSIGQLNTGELFF	TGTGCCAGTAGTATAGGACAGCTGAACACCGGGGAGCTGTTTTTT
TRBV7-9	TRBJ1-2	NA	15	once	CASSSPTGLPWGYTF	TGTGCCAGCAGCTCACCGACAGGCCTACCGTGGGGCTACACCTTC
TRBV19	TRBJ2-3	NA	16	NA	CASTRGGANTFDTQYF	TGTGCCAGTACCCGAGGGGGGGCCAATACCTTCGATACGCAGTATTTT
TRBV30	TRBJ1-3	NA	16	NA	CAWSGVAGWVGNTIYF	TGTGCCTGGAGTGGGGTCGCAGGGTGGGTCGGAAACACCATATATTTT
TRBV30	TRBJ2-2	TRBD2	14	NA	CAVDSGGAGGELFF	TGTGCCGTAGATAGCGGGGGGGCAGGCGGGGAGCTGTTTTTT
TRBV6-2/TRBV6-3	TRBJ1-5	NA	13	once	CASSYGWNQPQHF	TGTGCCAGCAGTTACGGCTGGAATCAGCCCCAGCATTTT
TRBV7-9	TRBJ2-1	NA	12	NA	CASSSLGAPRFF	TGTGCCAGCAGCTCCCTGGGGGCCCCTCGGTTCTTC
TRBV5-1	TRBJ1-4	NA	14	NA	CASSSEGLKEKLFF	TGCGCCAGCAGCTCGGAGGGACTGAAAGAAAAACTGTTTTTT
TRBV3-1/TRBV3-2	TRBJ1-1	NA	11	once	CASSLQKEAFF	TGTGCCAGCAGCCTCCAAAAAGAAGCTTTCTTT
TRBV30	TRBJ1-1	TRBD1	15	NA	CAWRTPDRESTEAFF	TGTGCCTGGAGGACCCCTGACAGGGAGAGCACTGAAGCTTTCTTT
TRBV20-1	TRBJ2-5	NA	17	NA	CSASALQGGRLGETQYF	TGCAGTGCTAGTGCCCTTCAGGGGGGCCGGCTGGGAGAGACCCAGTACTTC
TRBV30	TRBJ2-2	NA	13	NA	CACRSGAPGELFF	TGTGCCTGCCGGTCTGGGGCCCCCGGGGAGCTGTTTTTT
TRBV6-2/TRBV6-3	TRBJ2-7	NA	15	once	CASSPPTIYRGEQYF	TGTGCCAGCAGCCCGCCCACAATCTACCGAGGCGAGCAGTACTTC
TRBV7-9	TRBJ1-1	NA	15	NA	CASRSAGRARTEAFF	TGTGCCAGCAGATCCGCGGGAAGGGCGCGGACTGAAGCTTTCTTT
TRBV10-3	TRBJ1-2	TRBD1	14	NA	CAISESDRGRGYTF	TGTGCCATCAGTGAGTCTGACAGGGGGAGAGGCTACACCTTC
TRBV6-5	TRBJ1-1	NA	14	NA	CASSLSRQAIEAFF	TGTGCCAGCAGCCTAAGCCGACAGGCTATTGAAGCTTTCTTT
TRBV5-1	TRBJ1-3	NA	14	NA	CASSRESSGNTIYF	TGCGCCAGCAGCCGCGAGAGCTCTGGAAACACCATATATTTT
TRBV4-2	TRBJ2-1	NA	14	NA	CASSQGGAYNEQFF	TGTGCCAGCAGCCAAGGCGGAGCCTACAATGAGCAGTTCTTC
TRBV6-5	TRBJ1-1	NA	15	NA	CASSYSIRGWTEAFF	TGTGCCAGCAGTTACTCGATAAGGGGGTGGACTGAAGCTTTCTTT
TRBV3-1/TRBV3-2	TRBJ1-6	NA	15	NA	CASSQEWGRNSPLHF	TGTGCCAGCAGCCAAGAATGGGGCCGAAATTCACCCCTCCACTTT
TRBV5-1	TRBJ2-7	NA	13	NA	CASSSQGSYEQYF	TGCGCCAGCAGCTCACAGGGATCCTACGAGCAGTACTTC
TRBV5-1	TRBJ1-2	TRBD1	13	NA	CASSRTGVDGYTF	TGCGCCAGCAGCCGGACAGGGGTGGATGGCTACACCTTC
TRBV3-1/TRBV3-2	TRBJ1-2	NA	14	NA	CASSQDPGASGYTF	TGTGCCAGCAGCCAAGATCCAGGGGCTAGTGGCTACACCTTC
TRBV4-1	TRBJ1-2	NA	15	NA	CASSMSPGTAYGYTF	TGCGCCAGCAGCATGTCCCCGGGGACTGCCTATGGCTACACCTTC
TRBV29-1	TRBJ2-1	TRBD2	12	NA	CSFERGTNEQFF	TGCAGCTTTGAGCGGGGGACCAATGAGCAGTTCTTC
TRBV7-9	TRBJ2-7	NA	14	NA	CASSPRPYSYEQYF	TGTGCCAGCAGCCCTAGGCCCTATTCCTACGAGCAGTACTTC
TRBV24-1	TRBJ2-5	NA	13	NA	CATSDQYKETQYF	TGTGCCACCAGTGACCAGTACAAAGAGACCCAGTACTTC
TRBV27	TRBJ2-5	NA	14	NA	CASSARRGWETQYF	TGTGCCAGCAGTGCTAGGAGGGGCTGGGAGACCCAGTACTTC
TRBV13	TRBJ1-6	TRBD1	14	NA	CASSNRQGGRTLHF	TGTGCCAGCAGCAACCGACAGGGGGGCCGGACCCTCCACTTT
TRBV19	TRBJ2-2	NA	13	NA	CASSNWNTGELFF	TGTGCCAGTAGCAACTGGAACACCGGGGAGCTGTTTTTT
TRBV3-1/TRBV3-2	TRBJ1-1	TRBD1	16	NA	CASSLDRGGVNTEAFF	TGTGCCAGCAGCCTCGACAGGGGGGGAGTGAACACTGAAGCTTTCTTT
TRBV5-4	TRBJ1-2	TRBD1	15	once	CASSFRDRGYSGYTF	TGTGCCAGCAGCTTCCGGGACAGGGGGTATTCTGGCTACACCTTC
TRBV4-1	TRBJ1-5	TRBD1	20	NA	CASSQDPRDSELLRYQPQHF	TGCGCCAGCAGCCAAGATCCGCGGGACAGTGAACTGCTCAGGTATCAGCCCCAGCATTTT
TRBV20-1	TRBJ1-1	NA	11	NA	CSAGEGTEAFF	TGCAGTGCCGGGGAGGGCACTGAAGCTTTCTTT
TRBV6-1	TRBJ1-3	TRBD1	17	NA	CASSAWGQGASGNTIYF	TGTGCCAGCAGTGCTTGGGGACAGGGGGCTTCTGGAAACACCATATATTTT
TRBV5-4	TRBJ2-3	TRBD2	16	NA	CASSPGLAGFTDTQYF	TGTGCCAGCAGCCCGGGACTAGCGGGATTTACAGATACGCAGTATTTT
TRBV4-1	TRBJ1-1	NA	15	NA	CASSLLAVGSTEAFF	TGCGCCAGCAGTCTCTTGGCCGTTGGGAGCACTGAAGCTTTCTTT
TRBV7-9	TRBJ1-4	TRBD1	16	few	CASSFDTRDRDEKLFF	TGTGCCAGCAGCTTTGACACCCGTGACAGGGACGAAAAACTGTTTTTT
TRBV4-2	TRBJ1-1	NA	16	NA	CASSQEGRNSNTEAFF	TGTGCCAGCAGCCAAGAAGGCAGGAACTCTAACACTGAAGCTTTCTTT
TRBV10-3	TRBJ2-2	TRBD2	18	NA	CAISGRTSGGPNTGELFF	TGTGCCATCAGTGGGAGAACTAGCGGGGGACCGAACACCGGGGAGCTGTTTTTT
TRBV20-1	TRBJ2-7	NA	13	NA	CSASFQGAYEQYF	TGCAGTGCTAGTTTTCAGGGCGCCTACGAGCAGTACTTC
TRBV9	TRBJ1-5	TRBD1	15	NA	CASSASTGSGQPQHF	TGTGCCAGCAGCGCATCGACAGGGTCGGGGCAGCCCCAGCATTTT
TRBV2	TRBJ1-2	NA	17	NA	CASRPGGIEQSGYGYTF	TGTGCCAGCAGGCCGGGGGGGATCGAACAGTCGGGCTATGGCTACACCTTC
TRBV30	TRBJ2-7	NA	10	NA	CAWSVDEQYF	TGTGCCTGGAGTGTCGACGAGCAGTACTTC